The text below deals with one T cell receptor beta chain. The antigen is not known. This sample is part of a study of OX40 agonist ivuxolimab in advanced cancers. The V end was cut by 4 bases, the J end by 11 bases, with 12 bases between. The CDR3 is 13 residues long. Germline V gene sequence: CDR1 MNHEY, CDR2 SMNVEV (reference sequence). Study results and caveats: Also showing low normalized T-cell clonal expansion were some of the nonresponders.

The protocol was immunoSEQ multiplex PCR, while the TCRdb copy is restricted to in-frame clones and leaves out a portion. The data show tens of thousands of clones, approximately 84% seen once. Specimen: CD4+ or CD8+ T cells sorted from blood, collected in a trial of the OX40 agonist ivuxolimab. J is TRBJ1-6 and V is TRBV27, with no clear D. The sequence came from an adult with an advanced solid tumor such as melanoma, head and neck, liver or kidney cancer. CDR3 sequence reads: CASSSAGVTPLHF. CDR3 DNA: TGTGCCAGCAGTTCCGCAGGCGTGACACCCCTCCACTTT.